Below, 26 T cell receptor beta chains from the same sample are listed, as sequenced in a study of blood T cell repertoires in COVID-19. Generated by immunoSEQ multiplex PCR, the TCRdb table keeps only in-frame clones and is missing some. Of 160,000 or so clones listed, 85% to 95% are singletons. Material for sequencing was peripheral blood. These TCRs come from a woman aged 60-70 years with COVID-19, enrolled during active disease.

V is TRBV7-2 and J is TRBJ1-2, with TRBD1 as a possible D gene (5 bases). Germline V lookup: CDR1 SGHTA, CDR2 FQGNSA. Trimming left V 5 bases short and J 7 bases short, with 20 bases between. This CDR3 has 15 amino acids. The CDR3 DNA follows: TGTGCCAGCAGCCCAAGGTCCCCGCTAAGGGGTGGCTACACCTTC. Translating gives CASSPRSPLRGGYTF.

The V and J genes are TRBV7-9 and TRBJ1-6; 7 bases fit TRBD1. The CDR3 sequence is 15 residues long. Per the germline V gene, CDR1 is SEHNR and CDR2 is FQNEAQ (reference sequence). V trimming: 5 bases; J trimming: 4 bases; junction bases outside the gene matches: 5. CDR3 residues: CASSLRQGYNSPLHF. CDR3 nucleotide sequence: TGTGCCAGCAGCCTCAGACAGGGATATAATTCACCCCTCCACTTT.

The table lists this clone with a count of one. The chain uses TRBV5-6 and TRBJ2-5; 9 nucleotides match TRBD1. The germline V gene encodes CDR1 SGHDT and CDR2 YYEEEE. V trimming: 4 bases; J trimming: 3 bases; junction bases outside the gene matches: 10. The CDR3 sequence is 16 residues long. The CDR3 loop is CASSLPGQGPEETQYF. CDR3 bases: TGTGCCAGCAGCCTACCCGGACAGGGGCCTGAAGAGACCCAGTACTTC.

The chain has TRBV2 and TRBJ1-5, with D perhaps matching TRBD1 (6 bases). The germline V gene encodes CDR1 SNHLY and CDR2 FYNNEI. V lost 8 bases to trimming and J lost 4 bases, with 15 bases between them. The CDR3 has 14 amino acids. The CDR3 sequence is CASGKVDRNQPQHF. Here the CDR3 DNA reads TGTGCCAGCGGTAAAGTTGACAGGAATCAGCCCCAGCATTTT.

This chain uses TRBV5-4 with TRBJ1-2; TRBD1 agrees at 7 bases. Germline loops: CDR1 SGHNT, CDR2 YYREEE (reference sequence). V shed 0 bases, J shed 4 bases, and the junction held 6 bases outside the gene matches. This CDR3 region has 15 residues. The CDR3 sequence: CASSLDVGTAYGYTF. The CDR3 coding sequence is TGTGCCAGCAGCTTGGACGTGGGGACAGCCTATGGCTACACCTTC.

This chain uses TRBV2 with TRBJ1-1; D call uncertain. The CDR3 is 15 amino acids. Looked up from germline, CDR1 is SNHLY and CDR2 is FYNNEI. V was shortened by 2 bases and J by 6 bases, with 16 bases between the two germline ends. In DNA form, the CDR3 reads TGTGCCAGCAGTGAACGGAGAGGCCCTTCGGCTGAAGCTTTCTTT. This sequence encodes CASSERRGPSAEAFF. Filled out from reference TRBV2 and TRBJ1-1, the complete variable domain reads EPEVTQTPSHQVTQMGQEVILRCVPISNHLYFYWYRQILGQKVEFLVSFYNNEISEKSEIFDDQFSVERPDGSNFTLKIRSTKLEDSAMYFCASSERRGPSAEAFFGQGTRLTVV.

The chain employs TRBV10-3 and TRBJ1-4; perhaps TRBD1 as D (5 bases). CDR3 length equals 15 residues. Germline V gives CDR1 ENHRY, CDR2 SYGVKD. Between the trimmed V and J ends, which lost 3 bases and 8 bases, there was a span of 16 bases. The CDR3 is CAISEKGGTGEKLFF. Written as DNA, the CDR3 is TGTGCCATCAGTGAAAAGGGAGGGACCGGCGAAAAACTGTTTTTT.

The chain is built from TRBV27 and TRBJ2-3; D gene ambiguous. The germline gives CDR1 MNHEY, CDR2 SMNVEV (reference sequence). The V end was cut by 4 bases, the J end by 0 bases, with 5 bases between. CDR3 length: 13 residues. CDR3 sequence: CASSSLSTDTQYF. CDR3 DNA: TGTGCCAGCAGTTCCCTCAGCACAGATACGCAGTATTTT.

This clone was found once. V usage is TRBV15 and J usage is TRBJ1-5, with no clear D. CDR1 is LNHNV and CDR2 is YYDKDF in the germline V gene (reference sequence). The CDR3 runs 15 residues. V was trimmed by 0 bases and J by 9 bases, leaving 15 bases between them. As DNA, the CDR3 is TGTGCCACCAGCAGAGATCGCGGACTGAATGGGCCCCAGCATTTT. Its protein is CATSRDRGLNGPQHF.

The chain is built from TRBV12-5 and TRBJ1-6, with a weak D call TRBD1 (6 bases). Germline lookup yields CDR1 LGHNT and CDR2 FRNRAP. Trimming removed 8 bases at V and 4 bases at J, with 15 bases between. The CDR3 is 15 residues long. Here the CDR3 reads CASIWGGGYNSPLHF. Written as DNA, the CDR3 is TGTGCTAGTATTTGGGGAGGGGGGTATAATTCACCCCTCCACTTT.

This clone was detected only a few times. The chain has TRBV5-1 and TRBJ2-7; D perhaps matches TRBD2 (5 bases). CDR3 length equals 15 residues. CDR1 is SGHRS and CDR2 is YFSETQ in the germline V gene. Trimming pared 0 bases from V and 3 bases from J, leaving 13 bases between. This chain's CDR3 is CASSLGPGIYYEQYF. CDR3 in DNA: TGCGCCAGCAGCTTGGGACCGGGAATATACTACGAGCAGTACTTC.

V and J are TRBV6-6 and TRBJ1-5, with 8 bases identical to TRBD1. The CDR3 covers 14 residues. V dropped 6 bases and J dropped 2; count of bases not matched to a gene: 3. Germline assignment: CDR1 MNHNY and CDR2 SVGAGI (reference sequence). CDR3 protein: CASRSTGGNQPQHF. CDR3 bases: TGTGCCAGCAGATCGACAGGGGGCAATCAGCCCCAGCATTTT.

The rearrangement uses TRBV19 and TRBJ2-7; 7 bases match TRBD2. Germline V gene sequence: CDR1 LNHDA, CDR2 SQIVND (reference sequence). The CDR3 extends over 14 amino acids. The junction had 3 bases not matched to a gene; V was cut back by 4 bases and J by 0 bases. CDR3 nucleotides: TGTGCCAGTAGTAGACGGACTAGCTCCTACGAGCAGTACTTC. This sequence encodes CASSRRTSSYEQYF.

This chain uses TRBV19 with TRBJ1-5; D unresolved. The CDR3 is made up of 14 amino acids. Trimming stripped 10 bases from V and 4 bases from J, with 17 bases between. Germline V lookup: CDR1 LNHDA, CDR2 SQIVND (reference sequence). Here the CDR3 DNA reads TGTGCCACAATCGCGGGGAGTAGTAATCAGCCCCAGCATTTT. This translates into CATIAGSSNQPQHF.

The chain employs TRBV2 and TRBJ2-2; 9 bases align to TRBD2. Germline V CDR1 and CDR2: SNHLY, FYNNEI. The V and J ends lost 7 bases and 4 bases, in that order; junction bases with no gene match: 4. CDR3 length: 14 residues. The CDR3 DNA follows: TGTGCCAGCAAGCGGGGGGTTGGCACCGGGGAGCTGTTTTTT. Amino acid sequence: CASKRGVGTGELFF. The whole variable domain, remainder taken from reference TRBV2 and TRBJ2-2, is EPEVTQTPSHQVTQMGQEVILRCVPISNHLYFYWYRQILGQKVEFLVSFYNNEISEKSEIFDDQFSVERPDGSNFTLKIRSTKLEDSAMYFCASKRGVGTGELFFGEGSRLTVL.

V is TRBV19 and J is TRBJ1-6; the D gene is possibly TRBD1 (5 bases). The CDR3 is 18 amino acids. Deletions cut 6 bases from V and 0 bases from J, with 18 bases between. The V gene's germline CDR1 is LNHDA and CDR2 SQIVND (reference sequence). CDR3 residues: CASSVLWGLSSYNSPLHF. The CDR3 coding sequence is TGTGCCAGTAGCGTCCTTTGGGGCCTGAGCTCCTATAATTCACCCCTCCACTTT.

The gene calls are TRBV5-1 and TRBJ1-4; no clear D. Per the germline V gene, CDR1 is SGHRS and CDR2 is YFSETQ. The CDR3 extends over 16 amino acids. Trimming cost V 1 base and J 2 bases, with 12 bases left between them. The CDR3 loop reads CASSLSPGQTNEKLFF. The CDR3 DNA is TGCGCCAGCAGCTTGTCACCTGGGCAGACTAATGAAAAACTGTTTTTT.

The chain is built from TRBV10-3 and TRBJ2-1; 9 nucleotides match TRBD1. Per germline, CDR1 ENHRY and CDR2 SYGVKD. The CDR3 is 15 amino acids. V was clipped by 11 bases and J by 2 bases; unmatched bases: 10. In DNA form, the CDR3 reads TGTGCCGTCCGGGCGACAGGGGGACCCTACAATGAGCAGTTCTTC. The encoded protein is CAVRATGGPYNEQFF.

The chain has TRBV5-1 and TRBJ2-6; TRBD1 might be the D (7 bases). The CDR3 runs 17 residues. The V gene's germline CDR1 is SGHRS and CDR2 YFSETQ. Trimming took 0 bases from V and 2 from J, leaving 12 bases between them. The CDR3 sequence is CASSLGFRGAGANVLTF. For the CDR3, the DNA is TGCGCCAGCAGCTTGGGTTTCAGGGGGGCTGGGGCCAACGTCCTGACTTTC.

This clone was counted a single time. The V call is TRBV30, the J call TRBJ1-1, with TRBD1 matching over 9 bases. After removal of 5 bases from V and 6 bases from J, the junction contained 7 bases not matched to a gene. The CDR3 length is 13 residues. Germline V gene sequence: CDR1 GTSNPN, CDR2 SVGIG (reference sequence). CDR3 residues: CAWDHTGGPEAFF. In DNA, the CDR3 is TGTGCCTGGGACCACACAGGGGGCCCTGAAGCTTTCTTT.

This clone was seen only once. V gene TRBV6-5 combines with J gene TRBJ2-7; unclear D gene. This CDR3 has 10 amino acids. Germline V gene lookup returns CDR1 MNHEY and CDR2 SVGAGI. V was clipped by 8 bases and J by 7 bases, with 9 bases between them. The CDR3 spells CASVEWEQYF. In DNA form, the CDR3 reads TGTGCCAGCGTAGAGTGGGAGCAGTACTTC.

This clone is a singleton in its sample. J is TRBJ1-2 and V is TRBV9; D is perhaps TRBD1 (6 bases). The CDR3 runs to 15 residues. CDR1 is SGDLS and CDR2 is YYNGEE in the germline V gene. Trimming removed 3 bases at V and 5 bases at J, with 17 bases between. CDR3 nucleotides: TGTGCCAGCAGCGGGTCAAGTGGCAGGGGTTATGGCTACACCTTC. Translation: CASSGSSGRGYGYTF.

This clone was picked up one time. V gene TRBV12-3 or TRBV12-4 combines with J gene TRBJ2-1; a weak D match, TRBD2 (5 bases). The CDR3 has 13 residues. With 7 bases removed from V and 6 bases from J, the gap between germline ends came to 13 bases. DNA for the CDR3: TGTGCCAGCAAGTACGGACTTAGCAATGAGCAGTTCTTC. Protein: CASKYGLSNEQFF.

This rearrangement joins TRBV19 to TRBJ1-5; perhaps TRBD1 as D (5 bases). The CDR3 runs to 16 residues. CDR1 and CDR2 from the germline V gene are LNHDA and SQIVND (reference sequence). V shed 6 bases and J shed 0 bases, with 15 bases lying between them. This CDR3 is CASSNWGVYSNQPQHF. The DNA for the CDR3 is TGTGCCAGTAGCAACTGGGGGGTATATAGCAATCAGCCCCAGCATTTT.

The chain combines TRBV27 with TRBJ1-4; D may be TRBD1 (5 bases). V was shortened by 5 bases and J by 3 bases, with 13 bases between the two germline ends. In germline, CDR1 is MNHEY, CDR2 SMNVEV (reference sequence). CDR3 length: 15 amino acids. CDR3 sequence (DNA): TGTGCCAGCAGTCCACAGGACATTGCTAATGAAAAACTGTTTTTT. Protein product: CASSPQDIANEKLFF.

This clone was recorded only once. V gene TRBV19 combines with J gene TRBJ1-1; D gene uncertain. The length of the CDR3 is 18 residues. The V and J ends lost 6 bases and 0 bases respectively, with 23 bases between them. Germline lookup yields CDR1 LNHDA and CDR2 SQIVND (reference sequence). DNA of the CDR3: TGTGCCAGTAGACGTTCGGCAGGCACACGCTTCATGAACACTGAAGCTTTCTTT. It translates to CASRRSAGTRFMNTEAFF.